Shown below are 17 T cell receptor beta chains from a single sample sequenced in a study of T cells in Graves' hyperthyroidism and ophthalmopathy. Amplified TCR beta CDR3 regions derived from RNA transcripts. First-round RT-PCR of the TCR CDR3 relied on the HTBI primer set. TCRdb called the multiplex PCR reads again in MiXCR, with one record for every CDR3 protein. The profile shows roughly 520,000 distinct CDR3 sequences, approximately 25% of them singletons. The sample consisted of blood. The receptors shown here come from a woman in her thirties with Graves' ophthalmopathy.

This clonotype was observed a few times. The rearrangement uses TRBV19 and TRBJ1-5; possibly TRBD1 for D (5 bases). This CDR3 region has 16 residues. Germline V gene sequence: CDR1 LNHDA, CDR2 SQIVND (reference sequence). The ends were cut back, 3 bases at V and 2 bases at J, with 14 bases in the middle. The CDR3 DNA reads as TGTGCCAGTAGTATTCCCCAGGGTAGCGGCAATCAGCCCCAGCATTTT. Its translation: CASSIPQGSGNQPQHF.

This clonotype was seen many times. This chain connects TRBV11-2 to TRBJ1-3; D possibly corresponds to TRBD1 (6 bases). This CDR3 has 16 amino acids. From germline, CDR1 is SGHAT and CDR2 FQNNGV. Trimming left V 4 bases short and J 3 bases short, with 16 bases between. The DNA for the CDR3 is TGTGCCAGCAGCTCCCTGACAGGCATCGATGGAAACACCATATATTTT. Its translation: CASSSLTGIDGNTIYF.

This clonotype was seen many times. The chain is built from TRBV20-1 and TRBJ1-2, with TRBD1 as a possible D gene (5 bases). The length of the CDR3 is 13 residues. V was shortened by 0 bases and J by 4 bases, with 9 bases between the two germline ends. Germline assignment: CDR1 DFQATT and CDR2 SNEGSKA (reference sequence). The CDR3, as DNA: TGCAGTGCTAGAGAGGTGGGGACCTATGGCTACACCTTC. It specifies CSAREVGTYGYTF.

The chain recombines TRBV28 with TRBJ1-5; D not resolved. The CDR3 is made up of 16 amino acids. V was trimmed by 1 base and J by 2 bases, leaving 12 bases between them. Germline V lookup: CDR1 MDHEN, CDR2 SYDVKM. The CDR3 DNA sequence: TGTGCCAGCAGTTTATCTCCACGAATAGGCAATCAGCCCCAGCATTTT. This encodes CASSLSPRIGNQPQHF.

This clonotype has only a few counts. CDR3: CASSFHGNTEAFF. CDR3 coding DNA: TGTGCCAGCAGCTTCCATGGGAACACTGAAGCTTTCTTT. This rearrangement joins TRBV12-3 or TRBV12-4 to TRBJ1-1; the D is unclear. The V end was cut by 6 bases, the J end by 1 base, with 9 bases between. This CDR3 spans 13 amino acids.

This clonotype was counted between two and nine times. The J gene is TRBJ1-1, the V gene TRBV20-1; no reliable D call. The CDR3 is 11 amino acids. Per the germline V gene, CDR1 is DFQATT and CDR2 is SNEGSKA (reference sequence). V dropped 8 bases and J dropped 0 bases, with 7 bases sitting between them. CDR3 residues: CSSTMNTEAFF. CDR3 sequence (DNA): TGCAGTTCAACCATGAACACTGAAGCTTTCTTT.

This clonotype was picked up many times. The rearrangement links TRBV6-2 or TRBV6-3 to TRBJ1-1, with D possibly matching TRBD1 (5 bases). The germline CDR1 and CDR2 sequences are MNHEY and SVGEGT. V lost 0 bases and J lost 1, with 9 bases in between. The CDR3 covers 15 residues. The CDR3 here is CASSYSGAPNTEAFF. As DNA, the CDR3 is TGTGCCAGCAGTTACTCCGGGGCCCCGAACACTGAAGCTTTCTTT.

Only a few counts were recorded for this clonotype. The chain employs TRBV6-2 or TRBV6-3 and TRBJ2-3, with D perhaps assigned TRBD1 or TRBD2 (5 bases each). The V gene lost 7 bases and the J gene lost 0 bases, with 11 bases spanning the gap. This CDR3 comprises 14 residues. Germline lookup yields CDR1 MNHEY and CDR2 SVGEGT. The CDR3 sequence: CASMRGDSTDTQYF. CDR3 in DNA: TGTGCCAGCATGCGAGGGGATAGCACAGATACGCAGTATTTT.

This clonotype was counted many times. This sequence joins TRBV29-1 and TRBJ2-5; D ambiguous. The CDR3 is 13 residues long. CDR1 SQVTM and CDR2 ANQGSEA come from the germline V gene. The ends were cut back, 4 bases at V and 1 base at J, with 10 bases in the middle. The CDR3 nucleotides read TGCAGCGTTGTTACTCGCCTCCAAGAGACCCAGTACTTC. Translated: CSVVTRLQETQYF.

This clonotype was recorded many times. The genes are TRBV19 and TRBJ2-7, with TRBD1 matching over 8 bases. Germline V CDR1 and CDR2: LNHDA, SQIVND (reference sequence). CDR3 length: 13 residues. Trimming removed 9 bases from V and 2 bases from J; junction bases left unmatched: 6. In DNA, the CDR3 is TGTGCCAGCAGACAGGGGTGGGCCTACGAGCAGTACTTC. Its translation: CASRQGWAYEQYF.

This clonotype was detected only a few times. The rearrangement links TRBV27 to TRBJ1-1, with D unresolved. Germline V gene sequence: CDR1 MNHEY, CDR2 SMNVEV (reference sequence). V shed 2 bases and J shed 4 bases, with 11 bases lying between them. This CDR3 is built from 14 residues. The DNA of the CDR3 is TGTGCCAGCAGTTTAACCGGGGTGACCACTGAAGCTTTCTTT. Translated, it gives CASSLTGVTTEAFF.

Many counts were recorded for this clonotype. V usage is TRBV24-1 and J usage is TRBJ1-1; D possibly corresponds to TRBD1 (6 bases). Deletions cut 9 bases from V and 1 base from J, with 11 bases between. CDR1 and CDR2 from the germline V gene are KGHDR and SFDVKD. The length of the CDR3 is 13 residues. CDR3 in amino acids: CATQDSWNTEAFF. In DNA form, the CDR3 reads TGTGCCACCCAGGACAGCTGGAACACTGAAGCTTTCTTT.

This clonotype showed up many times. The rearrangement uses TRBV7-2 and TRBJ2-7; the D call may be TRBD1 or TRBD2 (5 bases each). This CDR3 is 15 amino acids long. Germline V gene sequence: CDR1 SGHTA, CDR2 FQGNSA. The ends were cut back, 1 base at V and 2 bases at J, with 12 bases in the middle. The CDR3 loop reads CASSLGVEGPYEQYF. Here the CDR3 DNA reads TGTGCCAGCAGCTTAGGTGTCGAGGGACCCTACGAGCAGTACTTC.

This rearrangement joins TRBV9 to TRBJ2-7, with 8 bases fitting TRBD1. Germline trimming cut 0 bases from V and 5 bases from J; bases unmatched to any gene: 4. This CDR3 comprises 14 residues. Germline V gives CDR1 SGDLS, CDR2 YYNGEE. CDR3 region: CASSVGDRGDEQYF. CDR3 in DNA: TGTGCCAGCAGCGTAGGTGACAGGGGAGACGAGCAGTACTTC. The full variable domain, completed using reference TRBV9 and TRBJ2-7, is DSGVTQTPKHLITATGQRVTLRCSPRSGDLSVYWYQQSLDQGLQFLIQYYNGEERAKGNILERFSAQQFPDLHSELNLSSLELGDSALYFCASSVGDRGDEQYFGPGTRLTVT.

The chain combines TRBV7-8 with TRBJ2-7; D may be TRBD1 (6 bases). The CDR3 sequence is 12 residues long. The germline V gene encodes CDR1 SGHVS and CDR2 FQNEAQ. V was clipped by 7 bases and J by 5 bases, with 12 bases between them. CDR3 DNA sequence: TGTGCCAGCAACGTAGGGGGAAACGAGCAGTACTTC. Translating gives CASNVGGNEQYF.

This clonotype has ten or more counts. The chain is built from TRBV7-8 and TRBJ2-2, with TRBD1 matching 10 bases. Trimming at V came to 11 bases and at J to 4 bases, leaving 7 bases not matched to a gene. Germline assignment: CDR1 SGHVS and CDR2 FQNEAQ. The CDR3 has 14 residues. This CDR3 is CAGSTGGGTGELFF. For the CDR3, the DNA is TGTGCCGGATCGACAGGGGGCGGCACCGGGGAGCTGTTTTTT.

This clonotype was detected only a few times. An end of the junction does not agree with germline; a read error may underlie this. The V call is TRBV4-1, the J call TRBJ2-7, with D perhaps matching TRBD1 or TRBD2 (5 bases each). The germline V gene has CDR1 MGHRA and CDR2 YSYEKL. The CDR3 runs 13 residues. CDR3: CASSIRGAYEQYF. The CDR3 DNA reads TGTGCCAGTAGTATACGAGGGGCGTACGAGCAGTACTTC.